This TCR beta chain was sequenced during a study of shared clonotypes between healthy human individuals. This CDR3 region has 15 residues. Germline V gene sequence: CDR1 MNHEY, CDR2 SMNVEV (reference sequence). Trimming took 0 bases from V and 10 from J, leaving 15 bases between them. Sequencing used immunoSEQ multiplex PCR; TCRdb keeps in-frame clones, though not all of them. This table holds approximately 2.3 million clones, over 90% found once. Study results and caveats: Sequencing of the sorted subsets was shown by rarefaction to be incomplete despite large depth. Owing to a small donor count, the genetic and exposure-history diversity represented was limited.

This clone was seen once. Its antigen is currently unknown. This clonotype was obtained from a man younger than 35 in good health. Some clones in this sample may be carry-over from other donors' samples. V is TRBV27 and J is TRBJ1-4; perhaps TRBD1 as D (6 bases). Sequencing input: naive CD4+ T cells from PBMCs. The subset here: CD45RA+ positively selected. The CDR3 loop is CASSLSYWGGGKLFF. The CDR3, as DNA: TGTGCCAGCAGTTTATCGTATTGGGGGGGCGGAAAACTGTTTTTT.